This entry lists 22 T cell receptor beta chains sequenced from one sample in a study of radiotherapy plus CTLA-4 blockade in lung cancer. Assay used: immunoSEQ multiplex PCR; TCRdb lists only in-frame clones, some missing. The sample includes about 82,000 clones, 55% to 75% of them seen just once. The sequences come from peripheral blood, collected from a patient treated with radiotherapy plus ipilimumab. The receptors derive from a human donor with non-small cell lung cancer that progressed on radiotherapy plus ipilimumab.

This clone occurred a few times. The rearrangement uses TRBV5-1 and TRBJ2-7; the D gene is possibly TRBD1 (5 bases). The CDR3 spans 12 residues. The ends were cut back, 4 bases at V and 6 bases at J, with 11 bases in the middle. From germline, CDR1 is SGHRS and CDR2 YFSETQ. For the CDR3, the DNA is TGCGCCAGCAGCGTGGTAGGGGCCGAGCAGTACTTC. Protein: CASSVVGAEQYF.

The rearrangement links TRBV11-3 to TRBJ2-5, with 7 positions matching TRBD1. V was clipped by 5 bases and J by 7 bases; unmatched bases: 7. CDR3 length equals 13 residues. CDR1 and CDR2 from the germline V gene are SGHNT and YENEEA. CDR3 nucleotides: TGTGCCAGCAGCCCTGGACAGGCCGGGACCCAGTACTTC. Protein: CASSPGQAGTQYF.

The chain uses TRBV29-1 and TRBJ2-7; perhaps TRBD2 as D (5 bases). This CDR3 contains 17 residues. Deletions cut 5 bases from V and 2 bases from J, with 25 bases between. Germline V CDR1 and CDR2: SQVTM, ANQGSEA. This CDR3 is CSVHDAGWELQTYEQYF. The CDR3 region has the DNA TGCAGCGTTCATGATGCGGGTTGGGAGCTCCAAACCTACGAGCAGTACTTC.

This sequence joins TRBV5-6 and TRBJ1-1; the D is unclear. The CDR3 covers 12 residues. From germline, CDR1 is SGHDT and CDR2 YYEEEE. With 3 bases removed from V and 7 bases from J, the gap between germline ends came to 10 bases. In DNA form, the CDR3 reads TGTGCCAGCAGCTCCGACATGGGTGAAGCTTTCTTT. Protein: CASSSDMGEAFF.

V and J are TRBV6-5 and TRBJ2-1; D ambiguous. V was cut by 0 bases and J by 6 bases, with 6 bases left in between. The CDR3 sequence is 13 residues long. The germline V gene encodes CDR1 MNHEY and CDR2 SVGAGI. The DNA for the CDR3 is TGTGCCAGCAGTTACTCGGCAACCAATGAGCAGTTCTTC. As protein: CASSYSATNEQFF.

The chain is built from TRBV27 and TRBJ1-2; unclear D gene. Per germline, CDR1 MNHEY and CDR2 SMNVEV (reference sequence). The CDR3 runs to 14 residues. Trimming left V 0 bases short and J 5 bases short, with 10 bases between. This CDR3 reads CASSLSPEVYGYTF. The CDR3 DNA sequence: TGTGCCAGCAGTTTATCGCCAGAAGTATATGGCTACACCTTC.

The chain has TRBV28 and TRBJ1-5; 9 nucleotides agree with TRBD1. This CDR3 contains 16 residues. CDR1 is MDHEN and CDR2 is SYDVKM in the germline V gene. V was pared by 8 bases and J by 6 bases, with 14 bases of the junction left unmatched. CDR3 region: CASGPPGQGAGQPQHF. Here the CDR3 DNA reads TGTGCCAGCGGACCCCCGGGACAGGGAGCAGGTCAGCCCCAGCATTTT. Full variable domain (missing parts from reference TRBV28 and TRBJ1-5): DVKVTQSSRYLVKRTGEKVFLECVQDMDHENMFWYRQDPGLGLRLIYFSYDVKMKEKGDIPEGYSVSREKKERFSLILESASTNQTSMYLCASGPPGQGAGQPQHFGDGTRLSIL.

The J gene is TRBJ2-7, the V gene TRBV28; 11 bases map to TRBD1. Germline CDR1 MDHEN, CDR2 SYDVKM. This CDR3 is built from 15 residues. V shed 4 bases, J shed 1 base, and the junction held 3 bases outside the gene matches. The CDR3 sequence is CASSWGTGGSYEQYF. The CDR3 bases are TGTGCCAGCAGTTGGGGGACAGGGGGTTCCTACGAGCAGTACTTC.

The chain recombines TRBV10-3 with TRBJ2-7; 7 bases agree with TRBD2. The V and J ends lost 9 bases and 3 bases, in that order; junction bases with no gene match: 8. The CDR3 is made up of 13 amino acids. The germline gives CDR1 ENHRY, CDR2 SYGVKD. CDR3 nucleotide sequence: TGTGCCATTCGGGGGGAGGGCCGCTACGAGCAGTACTTC. Protein: CAIRGEGRYEQYF.

The chain uses TRBV6-5 and TRBJ2-2; 8 nucleotides agree with TRBD1. The germline CDR1 and CDR2 sequences are MNHEY and SVGAGI. This CDR3 comprises 15 residues. With V trimmed by 5 bases and J by 6 bases, 8 bases remained unmatched. As DNA, the CDR3 is TGTGCCAGCAGTCTGCGGACAGGGTATGCCGGGGAGCTGTTTTTT. Translating gives CASSLRTGYAGELFF.

V usage is TRBV9 and J usage is TRBJ2-7, with a tentative D call TRBD1 (6 bases). V dropped 0 bases and J dropped 3 bases, with 16 bases sitting between them. The CDR3 contains 16 residues. The germline gives CDR1 SGDLS, CDR2 YYNGEE. The CDR3 nucleotides read TGTGCCAGCAGCGTAGAGGACAGTTTTTCCTACTACGAGCAGTACTTC. This translates into CASSVEDSFSYYEQYF.

The rearrangement uses TRBV9 and TRBJ2-7; the match to TRBD2 covers 7 bases. The CDR3 consists of 15 residues. In germline, CDR1 is SGDLS, CDR2 YYNGEE. Germline trimming cut 0 bases from V and 3 bases from J; bases unmatched to any gene: 6. The CDR3 loop is CASSVDASGDYEQYF. DNA of the CDR3: TGTGCCAGCAGCGTAGATGCTAGCGGCGACTACGAGCAGTACTTC.

The chain employs TRBV27 and TRBJ2-1, with D possibly TRBD1 on 6 matching bases. Germline lookup yields CDR1 MNHEY and CDR2 SMNVEV (reference sequence). The CDR3 contains 12 residues. V lost 5 bases and J 7 bases, leaving 9 bases between the germline ends. For the CDR3, the DNA is TGTGCCAGCAGTCCCCAGGGGAATGAGCAGTTCTTC. It translates to CASSPQGNEQFF.

V gene TRBV5-4 combines with J gene TRBJ2-1; TRBD2 matches 14 bases. J gave up 13 bases and V 4 bases, and 7 bases lay outside the gene matches. Germline lookup yields CDR1 SGHNT and CDR2 YYREEE (reference sequence). The CDR3 is 14 amino acids. The CDR3 coding sequence is TGTGCCAGCAGCCTCGGGACTAGCGGGGGCTCTCAGTTCTTC. Residues: CASSLGTSGGSQFF.

The chain is built from TRBV5-4 and TRBJ2-5; D unresolved. The CDR3 is made up of 13 amino acids. In germline, CDR1 is SGHNT, CDR2 YYREEE (reference sequence). V was trimmed by 4 bases and J by 1 base, leaving 8 bases between them. CDR3: CASSATLQETQYF. In nucleotides, the CDR3 is TGTGCCAGCAGCGCAACTCTCCAAGAGACCCAGTACTTC.

The J gene is TRBJ2-1, the V gene TRBV10-3; the D is unclear. Germline V gives CDR1 ENHRY, CDR2 SYGVKD. CDR3 length equals 12 residues. Trimming shortened V by 3 bases and J by 6 bases, and 6 bases separated the two germline ends. CDR3 DNA: TGTGCCATCAGTGATTCGGTCAATGAGCAGTTCTTC. This sequence encodes CAISDSVNEQFF.

The chain carries TRBV2 and TRBJ1-2, with D perhaps TRBD1 (5 bases). The CDR3 is 15 residues long. V shed 8 bases and J shed 7 bases, with 23 bases lying between them. Per the germline V gene, CDR1 is SNHLY and CDR2 is FYNNEI. The CDR3 DNA sequence: TGTGCCAGCTGTGCCTCAGTGAGGGGAACGAGTGGCTACACCTTC. Encoded protein: CASCASVRGTSGYTF.

The chain recombines TRBV5-1 with TRBJ2-1; D remains ambiguous. V dropped 4 bases and J dropped 7 bases, with 9 bases sitting between them. There are 12 residues in the CDR3. Germline V gene data show CDR1 as SGHRS and CDR2 as YFSETQ. CDR3 DNA: TGCGCCAGCAGCGCCATTCCGAATGAGCAGTTCTTC. As protein: CASSAIPNEQFF.

The CDR3 loop reads CASSLYPQGETQYF. In DNA form, the CDR3 reads TGTGCCAGCAGCTTATACCCGCAGGGAGAGACCCAGTACTTC. The chain uses TRBV7-3 and TRBJ2-5; weak D call: TRBD1 (5 bases). With 2 bases removed from V and 4 bases from J, the gap between germline ends came to 11 bases. The CDR3 is 14 residues long. CDR1 and CDR2 (germline): SGHTA, FQGTGA.

The chain employs TRBV15 and TRBJ2-2; TRBD2 matches 7 bases. Germline-derived CDR1 and CDR2 are LNHNV and YYDKDF (reference sequence). The CDR3 has 15 residues. V shed 9 bases, J shed 1 base, and the junction held 8 bases outside the gene matches. This CDR3 reads CATRLGGQNTGELFF. CDR3 sequence (DNA): TGTGCCACTCGATTGGGAGGGCAGAACACCGGGGAGCTGTTTTTT.

V is TRBV11-2 and J is TRBJ1-1; 7 nucleotides line up with TRBD1. Trimming took 8 bases from V and 0 from J; bases not matched to a gene: 9. There are 15 residues in the CDR3. Germline assignment: CDR1 SGHAT and CDR2 FQNNGV. The CDR3 DNA is TGTGCCAGCGAAGACTCCGGGACAGTGAACACTGAAGCTTTCTTT. This encodes CASEDSGTVNTEAFF. The variable domain in full, completed from reference TRBV11-2 and TRBJ1-1, reads EAGVAQSPRYKIIEKRQSVAFWCNPISGHATLYWYQQILGQGPKLLIQFQNNGVVDDSQLPKDRFSAERLKGVDSTLKIQPAKLEDSAVYLCASEDSGTVNTEAFFGQGTRLTVV.

The CDR3 is CASSFAAGVTGELFF. CDR3 coding DNA: TGCGCCAGCAGCTTTGCAGCGGGAGTTACCGGGGAGCTGTTTTTT. This chain links TRBV5-1 with TRBJ2-2; TRBD2 aligns across 8 bases. The CDR3 extends over 15 amino acids. Germline lookup yields CDR1 SGHRS and CDR2 YFSETQ. With 2 bases clipped from V and 5 bases from J, the junction kept 5 bases outside the gene matches.